This T cell receptor beta chain was sequenced for a study of blood T cell repertoires in COVID-19. Study-level background: Both acute and convalescent COVID-19 samples were obtained from the United States, Italy and Spain. Sample material is recorded as cDNA or gDNA derived from T cells, B-cell-depleted T cells, or PBMCs.

Per the original methods: Estimates of nucleated cell counts were drawn from the amplification of reference gene primers. Clones were sequenced by immunoSEQ multiplex PCR, and TCRdb holds only the in-frame ones, with some missing. V, J and clone size were drawn from that table, and D and trimming were deduced from the DNA. The table records about 270,000 clones, about 87% of them present only once. This receptor was taken from a man between 60 and 75 years old who had recovered from COVID-19. Input material: peripheral blood.

The CDR3 protein is CASSRRDSGNTIYF. The CDR3 DNA sequence: TGTGCCAGCAGCCGCCGGGACTCTGGAAACACCATATATTTT. This chain links TRBV3-1 (or the pseudogene TRBV3-2) with TRBJ1-3; D is unresolved. V was clipped by 4 bases and J by 0 bases, with 7 bases between them. CDR3 length equals 14 residues. Looked up from germline, CDR1 is LGHDT and CDR2 is YNNKEL (reference sequence).